The clone carrying this T cell receptor (beta chain) occurred many times. The record originates from a study of identical twins. TCRdb reanalysed the 5' RACE reads using MiXCR and keeps one entry per CDR3 protein. The table has about 150,000 distinct CDR3 sequences, around 3.5% seen once; the top ten hold approximately 7.6%. Germline values: CDR1 DFQATT, CDR2 SNEGSKA (reference sequence). Trimming at V came to 3 bases and at J to 5 bases, leaving 4 bases not matched to a gene. This CDR3 spans 13 amino acids. The material sequenced was memory T cells sorted from blood. The clonotype originates from a man between 18 and 29 years old in good health. The J gene is TRBJ2-3, the V gene TRBV20-1, with 8 bases that match TRBD2. As DNA, the CDR3 is TGCAGTGCTAGCGGGAGGGCCGAAGATACGCAGTATTTT. Translating it yields CSASGRAEDTQYF.